The sequence of this TCR beta chain was determined in a study of cytomegalovirus exposure and HLA in healthy donors. Study findings and constraints: In terms of immune exposure information, only CMV serostatus was available. The study designated fewer than 200 TCR beta chains cytomegalovirus-associated.

On this clone: Its antigen is as yet unknown.

Germline lookup yields CDR1 SGHRS and CDR2 YFSETQ. The ends were cut back, 4 bases at V and 1 base at J, with 9 bases in the middle. The CDR3 is made up of 14 amino acids. Primers included in the PCR were 60 Vbeta and 13 Jbeta primers. The repertoire was sequenced with immunoSEQ multiplex PCR; TCRdb's copy has only in-frame clones and lacks some. The sample carries about 130,000 clones, around four fifths recorded once. This TCR derives from a woman aged 35 to 49 in good health and CMV-seropositive. The chain combines TRBV5-1 with TRBJ2-1, with a tentative D call TRBD2 (5 bases). Material for sequencing was PBMCs. In DNA form, the CDR3 reads TGCGCCAGCAGCCTGGACTTTTCCTACAATGAGCAGTTCTTC. Its protein is CASSLDFSYNEQFF.